This T cell receptor beta chain is from a study of shared clonotypes between healthy human individuals. Study details: There were three CD4 naive, three CD4 memory, two CD8 naive and one CD8 memory plates per donor.

It was 200 to 250 ng DNA, around 33,000 T cell genomes, that sorted-subset replicate PCRs used. Profiling relied on immunoSEQ multiplex PCR, and the TCRdb table lists in-frame clones only, not all of them. The sample records millions of clones, approximately 94% being singletons. Study findings and constraints: The sampled material consisted only of blood, and tissue repertoires are likely to differ.

It was into CD45RA+ naive and CD45RA-negative memory subsets that the CD4+ cells were split. Germline values: CDR1 MNHEY, CDR2 SVGAGI. The ends were cut back, 2 bases at V and 7 bases at J, with 9 bases in the middle. The CDR3 has 13 amino acids. This clone came up once. Its antigen is unidentified. The receptor was isolated from a young man in good health. V usage is TRBV6-5 and J usage is TRBJ1-5, with D hard to call. The sample was naive CD4+ T cells sorted from blood. Subset in this sample: CD45RA+ positively selected. CDR3 bases: TGTGCCAGCAGTTACGATACAAGCCAGCCCCAGCATTTT. Protein: CASSYDTSQPQHF.